This T cell receptor (beta chain) stems from a study of CD4+ T cells in melanoma. Study results and limitations: Neoantigen-specific CD4+ T cells in melanoma reportedly had diverse differentiation states. CD8+ T cell, macrophage and B cell function reportedly correlated with neoantigen-specific CD4+ T cells.

The trim removed 4 bases at V and 3 bases at J, leaving 7 bases unmatched. Germline V gene sequence: CDR1 MNHEY, CDR2 SVGEGT. The CDR3 sequence is 15 residues long. This clone is labeled medium-sized (0.01 to 0.1%). What it recognizes is unknown. Clones were read by immunoSEQ multiplex PCR, and TCRdb kept only the in-frame ones, dropping some. This table has roughly 4,800 clones, about 70% appearing once. The sample comprised cells from a culture (not recorded whether cultured in vitro). The chain recombines TRBV6-2 or TRBV6-3 with TRBJ1-2; 8 nucleotides agree with TRBD1. This sequence originates from a human donor with melanoma. CDR3 loop: CASSLFPTGDYGYTF. The DNA of the CDR3 is TGTGCCAGCAGTTTATTCCCGACAGGGGACTATGGCTACACCTTC.